These 4 T cell receptor beta chains came from one sample sequenced in a study of OX40 agonist ivuxolimab in advanced cancers. TCRdb's table, derived via immunoSEQ multiplex PCR, lists solely in-frame clones and lacks some. Of about 82,000 clones in the sample, roughly 92% were seen once. The sample in question was CD4+ or CD8+ T cells sorted from blood, obtained in a trial of the OX40 agonist ivuxolimab. Every receptor here comes from an adult with an advanced solid tumor such as melanoma, head and neck, liver or kidney cancer.

This sequence joins TRBV7-3 and TRBJ2-3; 9 bases align to TRBD2. The V and J ends lost 3 bases and 3 bases, in that order; junction bases with no gene match: 4. CDR3 size: 15 residues. CDR1 is SGHTA and CDR2 is FQGTGA in the germline V gene. The CDR3 DNA is TGTGCCAGCAGCTTCGCGGGGGGGTCGACAGATACGCAGTATTTT. Its protein product is CASSFAGGSTDTQYF.

V is TRBV5-4 and J is TRBJ2-1; D not resolved. Per germline, CDR1 SGHNT and CDR2 YYREEE (reference sequence). The length of the CDR3 is 13 residues. Deletions cut 0 bases from V and 1 base from J, with 2 bases between. CDR3 sequence: CASSLVSYNEQFF. The CDR3 DNA reads TGTGCCAGCAGCTTGGTATCCTACAATGAGCAGTTCTTC.

V usage is TRBV5-8 and J usage is TRBJ2-7; 7 bases match TRBD1. Looked up from germline, CDR1 is SGHTS and CDR2 is YDEGEE. The CDR3 has 13 amino acids. V trimming: 3 bases; J trimming: 0 bases; junction bases outside the gene matches: 0. CDR3: CASSWTGSYEQYF. In DNA form, the CDR3 reads TGTGCCAGCAGCTGGACAGGCTCCTACGAGCAGTACTTC.

The chain combines TRBV5-1 with TRBJ2-5; D is possibly TRBD2 (5 bases). Trimming pared 0 bases from V and 5 bases from J, leaving 23 bases between. The CDR3 is 18 amino acids. The germline V gene has CDR1 SGHRS and CDR2 YFSETQ. The CDR3 here is CASSLASVGWAAGETQYF. The CDR3 DNA is TGCGCCAGCAGCTTGGCCTCTGTTGGCTGGGCCGCGGGTGAGACCCAGTACTTC.